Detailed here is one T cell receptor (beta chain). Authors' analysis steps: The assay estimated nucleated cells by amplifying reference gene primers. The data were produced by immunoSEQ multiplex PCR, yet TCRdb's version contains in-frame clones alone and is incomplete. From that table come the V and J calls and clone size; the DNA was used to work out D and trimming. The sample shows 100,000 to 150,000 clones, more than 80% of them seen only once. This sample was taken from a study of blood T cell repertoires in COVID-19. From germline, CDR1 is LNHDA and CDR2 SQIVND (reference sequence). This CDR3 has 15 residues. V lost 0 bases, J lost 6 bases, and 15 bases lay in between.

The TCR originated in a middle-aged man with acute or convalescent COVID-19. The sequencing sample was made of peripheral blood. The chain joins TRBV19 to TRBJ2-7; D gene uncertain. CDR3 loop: CASSIDQGSSLEQYF. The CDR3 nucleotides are TGTGCCAGTAGTATAGATCAAGGTAGCTCCCTCGAGCAGTACTTC.